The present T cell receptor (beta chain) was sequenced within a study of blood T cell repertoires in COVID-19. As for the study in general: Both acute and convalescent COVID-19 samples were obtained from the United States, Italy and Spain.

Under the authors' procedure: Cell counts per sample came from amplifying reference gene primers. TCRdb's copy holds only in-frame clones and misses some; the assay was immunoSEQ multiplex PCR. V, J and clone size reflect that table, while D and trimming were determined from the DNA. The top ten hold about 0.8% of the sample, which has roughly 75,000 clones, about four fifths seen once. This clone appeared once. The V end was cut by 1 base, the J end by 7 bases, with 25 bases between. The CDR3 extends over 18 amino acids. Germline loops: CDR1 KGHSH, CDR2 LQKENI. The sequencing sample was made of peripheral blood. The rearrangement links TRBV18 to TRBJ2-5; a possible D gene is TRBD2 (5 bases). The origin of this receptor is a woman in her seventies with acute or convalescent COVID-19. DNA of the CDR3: TGTGCCAGCTCACCACTCCCTGCGGGCGGGTCTGCCGAACGGACCCAGTACTTC. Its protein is CASSPLPAGGSAERTQYF.